The sequence of this T cell receptor beta chain was determined in a study of radiotherapy plus CTLA-4 blockade in lung cancer. In the case of this clone: Its antigen is not identified.

Regarding the study as a whole: Among blood TCR repertoires after radiotherapy plus ipilimumab, tumor-derived clones expanded.

Repertoires were generated with immunoSEQ multiplex PCR, while TCRdb's copy carries only in-frame clones and drops some. The table lists over 50,000 clones, 65% to 85% of them singletons, with 3.2% in the top ten. The CDR3 is 18 residues long. V lost 1 base to trimming and J lost 0 bases, with 16 bases between them. CDR1 is SGHVS, CDR2 FNYEAQ, per germline. The rearrangement uses TRBV7-6 and TRBJ2-1; a weak D match, TRBD2 (7 bases). The source is a human donor with non-small cell lung cancer who had a partial response to radiotherapy plus ipilimumab. The sample here was peripheral blood, taken from a patient treated with radiotherapy plus ipilimumab. The CDR3 region is CASSLEGGARSSYNEQFF. For the CDR3, the DNA is TGTGCCAGCAGCTTAGAAGGGGGGGCCAGAAGCTCCTACAATGAGCAGTTCTTC.